This is a list of T cell receptor beta chains from one sample in a study of identical twins. Using its own MiXCR run on the 5' RACE reads, TCRdb lists one record per CDR3 protein. This table holds 570,000 or so distinct CDR3 sequences, more than 9% found once. The same sample was also used in a study of yellow fever vaccine responses in identical twins.

Specimen: PBMCs. Receptor source: a woman in her late teens or twenties in good health. Each CDR3 is given with its conserved first and last residue. A D gene is named only where the DNA matches it firmly. Size is stated for part of the rows, as once, few or many counts, or as a class when the clone is expanded.

V	J	size	D	CDR3	DNA
TRBV12-3/TRBV12-4	TRBJ2-7	few	NA	CASRPLTSYEQYF	TGTGCCAGCAGACCACTTACCTCCTACGAGCAGTACTTC
TRBV7-9	TRBJ2-5	NA	NA	CANGDSSQETQYF	TGTGCCAACGGGGACTCCTCTCAGGAGACCCAGTACTTC
TRBV12-3/TRBV12-4	TRBJ1-5	many	NA	CASSLEAQTSNQPQHF	TGTGCCAGCAGTTTAGAAGCCCAGACAAGCAATCAGCCCCAGCATTTT
TRBV11-2	TRBJ2-7	many	NA	CASSLVASYEQYF	TGTGCCAGCAGCTTAGTGGCCAGCTACGAGCAGTACTTC
TRBV25-1	TRBJ2-5	NA	TRBD1	CASSEPATPPDGTGPQETQYF	TGTGCCAGCAGTGAGCCTGCTACACCCCCAGATGGGACAGGTCCGCAAGAGACCCAGTACTTC
TRBV6-4	TRBJ2-1	many	NA	CASSQRGIMGYEQFF	TGTGCCAGCAGCCAAAGGGGGATTATGGGTTATGAGCAGTTCTTC
TRBV28	TRBJ1-6	few	NA	CASRRGSLHF	TGTGCCAGCAGGCGAGGGTCCCTCCACTTT
TRBV6-1	TRBJ1-2	NA	NA	CASSEASGSYGYTF	TGTGCCAGCAGTGAAGCGTCAGGGTCCTATGGCTACACCTTC
TRBV29-1	TRBJ2-2	NA	NA	CSVPGLKVAGELFF	TGCAGCGTCCCGGGACTGAAAGTTGCCGGGGAGCTGTTTTTT
TRBV5-1	TRBJ2-2	NA	NA	CASSLVTGVNTGELFF	TGCGCCAGCAGCTTGGTTACGGGAGTGAACACCGGGGAGCTGTTTTTT
TRBV5-5	TRBJ2-3	few	NA	CASSQLSTGPGEDTQYF	TGTGCCAGCAGCCAGCTATCAACGGGACCCGGGGAGGATACGCAGTATTTT
TRBV28	TRBJ2-3	few	TRBD1	CASSLRGLQGATDTQYF	TGTGCCAGCAGTTTAAGGGGATTACAGGGGGCAACAGATACGCAGTATTTT
TRBV20-1	TRBJ2-2	NA	NA	CSAPKGGTGELFF	TGCAGTGCTCCAAAGGGGGGGACCGGGGAGCTGTTTTTT
TRBV3-1	TRBJ1-2	many	NA	CASSQDDQGLYGYTF	TGTGCCAGCAGCCAAGATGATCAGGGTCTATATGGCTACACCTTC
TRBV12-3/TRBV12-4	TRBJ1-2	many	NA	CASSFGVSGLHF	TGTGCCAGCAGTTTTGGCGTCAGCGGACTCCACTTC
TRBV4-1	TRBJ1-3	many	NA	CASAAGNTIYF	TGCGCCAGCGCCGCTGGAAACACCATATATTTT
TRBV27	TRBJ2-1	many	NA	CASSSRTDNEQFF	TGTGCCAGCAGTTCCCGGACCGACAATGAGCAGTTCTTC
TRBV7-3	TRBJ2-2	few	NA	CASSFLQGGSTGELFF	TGTGCCAGCAGCTTTCTCCAGGGCGGTAGCACCGGGGAGCTGTTTTTT
TRBV5-1	TRBJ2-1	many	TRBD2	CASTYSGGAVNEQFF	TGCGCCAGCACATATAGCGGGGGGGCCGTGAATGAGCAGTTCTTC
TRBV5-1	TRBJ2-3	few	NA	CASSLGLLAATTDTQYF	TGCGCCAGCAGCTTGGGGTTACTAGCCGCCACCACAGATACGCAGTATTTT
TRBV28	TRBJ1-2	few	NA	CASSLKFNYGYTF	TGTGCCAGCAGCCTCAAGTTTAACTATGGCTACACCTTC
TRBV5-1	TRBJ2-7	many	TRBD1	CASSWGQSYEQYF	TGCGCCAGCAGCTGGGGACAGTCCTACGAGCAGTACTTC
TRBV6-5	TRBJ2-7	few	TRBD2	CASSYSSGTSGEQYF	TGTGCCAGCAGTTACTCAAGTGGGACTAGCGGCGAGCAGTACTTC
TRBV5-1	TRBJ1-2	many	TRBD1	CASSLASGGGYGYTF	TGCGCCAGCAGCTTGGCCTCAGGGGGAGGCTATGGCTACACCTTC
TRBV7-3	TRBJ2-7	NA	TRBD1	CASSGKTGDPYEQYF	TGTGCCAGCAGCGGTAAGACAGGGGACCCCTACGAGCAGTACTTC
TRBV12-3/TRBV12-4	TRBJ1-1	many	NA	CASSPNSQLNTEAFF	TGTGCCAGCAGTCCCAATTCACAGCTGAACACTGAAGCTTTCTTT
TRBV29-1	TRBJ1-2	NA	NA	CSVALVSGDYGYTF	TGCAGCGTCGCCTTAGTTTCAGGGGACTATGGCTACACCTTC
TRBV5-1	TRBJ2-3	many	TRBD2	CASRRLAGALGDTQYF	TGCGCCAGCAGACGACTAGCGGGGGCATTGGGAGATACGCAGTATTTT
TRBV15	TRBJ2-5	NA	TRBD2	CATREEETKYF	TGTGCCACCCGGGAGGAAGAGACCAAGTACTTC